This T cell receptor beta chain is from a study of T cells in Graves' hyperthyroidism and ophthalmopathy. The wider study: At the time of initial diagnosis and before any treatment, peripheral blood was collected. Study-wide results and caveats: Onset of ophthalmopathy came a median approximately 6.5 months after the model predicted it. Blood also contained most expanded thyroid clonotypes above 0.001.

This clonotype was observed at least ten times. Its antigen is not identified. Relative to the germline gene, one junction end is altered; a read error may explain this. The CDR3 totals 12 residues. Researchers took RNA transcripts and amplified the TCR beta CDR3 regions from them. A set of HTBI primers served as the primers for a first-round RT-PCR of the TCR CDR3. TCRdb re-analysed the multiplex PCR reads in MiXCR, keeping a single row per CDR3 protein. This table has hundreds of thousands of distinct CDR3 sequences, under 15% appearing once. In the ophthalmopathy cohort, Clinical Activity Score was at least 3, NOSPECS grade at least 4, and duration under 3 months.

This TCR came from a man between 18 and 35 years old with Graves' ophthalmopathy. Sequenced sample: blood. V is TRBV12-3 or TRBV12-4 and J is TRBJ2-1; 8 positions match TRBD2. CDR3 protein: CASRLAGNEQFF. The CDR3 coding sequence is TGTGCCAGCAGATTAGCGGGAAATGAGCAGTTCTTC.